Following are 11 T cell receptor beta chains from one sample sequenced in a study of blood T cells in healthy people across ages (dated by TCRdb to the mid-2010s). Receptor libraries were prepared by 5' RACE. The listed sequencing device is Illumina HiSeq 2500. A second roughly 6 to 11 cycle PCR used a sample-barcoded 5' primer and a J-beta primer mix. The raw public data were reprocessed by TCRdb itself: fastp quality trimming at Q25, MiXCR clonotype calling, in-frame beta chains only. Rows matching on CDR3 protein sequence are summarized as one entry with the most common DNA and genes. The sample table lists about 780,000 distinct CDR3 sequences, 46% of them with a count of one. The top ten clones comprise around a sixth of the sample. The sample was blood. These receptors all come from a man at least 80 years old in good health.

The chain carries TRBV20-1 and TRBJ2-7, with D tentatively TRBD2 (5 bases). The germline CDR1 and CDR2 sequences are DFQATT and SNEGSKA (reference sequence). The CDR3 covers 14 residues. The V and J ends lost 0 bases and 3 bases respectively, with 12 bases between them. The CDR3 region has the DNA TGCAGTGCTAGAGAAGGACGTAGCGACTACGAGCAGTACTTC. This translates into CSAREGRSDYEQYF.

The chain employs TRBV20-1 and TRBJ1-6; D perhaps matches TRBD1 (5 bases). This CDR3 spans 13 amino acids. The germline CDR1 and CDR2 sequences are DFQATT and SNEGSKA (reference sequence). Trimming stripped 4 bases from V and 7 bases from J, with 11 bases between. The CDR3 sequence: CSAKRGINSPLHF. CDR3 sequence (DNA): TGCAGTGCTAAGCGGGGGATCAATTCACCCCTCCACTTT.

The chain couples TRBV7-3 to TRBJ1-1; D remains unclear. Deletions cut 5 bases from V and 0 bases from J, with 7 bases between. The V gene's germline CDR1 is SGHTA and CDR2 FQGTGA. The CDR3 runs to 13 residues. CDR3 coding DNA: TGTGCCAGCAGCATTTGGATGAACACTGAAGCTTTCTTT. This translates into CASSIWMNTEAFF.

The chain employs TRBV5-1 and TRBJ2-1; maybe TRBD1 (6 bases). The CDR3 runs to 16 residues. Trimming stripped 1 base from V and 0 bases from J, with 11 bases between. The V gene's germline CDR1 is SGHRS and CDR2 YFSETQ. CDR3 sequence reads: CASSLYTGSSYNEQFF. CDR3 bases: TGCGCCAGCAGCTTGTATACAGGGAGCTCCTACAATGAGCAGTTCTTC.

The rearrangement links TRBV11-1 to TRBJ2-5, with TRBD2 matching 7 bases. The CDR3 contains 14 residues. CDR1 is SGHAT and CDR2 is FQDESV in the germline V gene (reference sequence). V trimming: 2 bases; J trimming: 5 bases; junction bases outside the gene matches: 5. The chain's CDR3 is CASSLIPAGETQYF. The DNA of the CDR3 is TGTGCCAGCAGCTTAATCCCAGCGGGGGAGACCCAGTACTTC. Based on the CDR3 plus reference TRBV11-1 and TRBJ2-5, the full variable domain is EAEVAQSPRYKITEKSQAVAFWCDPISGHATLYWYRQILGQGPELLVQFQDESVVDDSQLPKDRFSAERLKGVDSTLKIQPAELGDSAMYLCASSLIPAGETQYFGPGTRLLVL.

The rearrangement joins TRBV12-3 or TRBV12-4 to TRBJ2-3; the D gene is possibly TRBD2 (6 bases). Trimming stripped 6 bases from V and 0 bases from J, with 19 bases between. The CDR3 is made up of 17 amino acids. The CDR3 sequence is CASRLGGTPLSTDTQYF. For the CDR3, the DNA is TGTGCCAGCAGATTGGGCGGGACTCCCTTAAGCACAGATACGCAGTATTTT.

V usage is TRBV12-3 or TRBV12-4 and J usage is TRBJ2-3; tentatively, D is TRBD1 or TRBD2 (5 bases each). The V gene lost 8 bases and the J gene lost 1 base, with 16 bases spanning the gap. The CDR3 is made up of 15 amino acids. The CDR3 DNA reads as TGTGCCAGCGGCCGGGGCGCCGGGGGCACAGATACGCAGTATTTT. It translates to CASGRGAGGTDTQYF.

The gene calls are TRBV9 and TRBJ1-6; tentative D call: TRBD1 (5 bases). V shed 4 bases and J shed 11 bases, with 19 bases lying between them. The CDR3 sequence is 15 residues long. Germline V gene lookup returns CDR1 SGDLS and CDR2 YYNGEE. In DNA, the CDR3 is TGTGCCAGCAGCCCCGAGACAGCCAAGGCAGCACCCCTCCACTTT. Amino acids: CASSPETAKAAPLHF.

Only a few counts were recorded for this clonotype. This chain uses TRBV11-3 with TRBJ2-5; D uncertain. The CDR3 runs to 14 residues. V lost 5 bases and J lost 0, with 10 bases in between. Germline CDR1 reads SGHNT; CDR2 reads YENEEA. In DNA form, the CDR3 reads TGTGCCAGCAGCCCCGACCCGTACCAAGAGACCCAGTACTTC. Translation gives CASSPDPYQETQYF.

This rearrangement joins TRBV11-1 to TRBJ1-1; D is undetermined. Germline assignment: CDR1 SGHAT and CDR2 FQDESV (reference sequence). V was cut by 5 bases and J by 7 bases, with 23 bases left in between. This CDR3 contains 16 residues. CDR3 sequence reads: CASSLISGPLGSEAFF. The CDR3 coding sequence is TGTGCCAGCAGCCTTATCAGCGGGCCACTAGGCAGTGAAGCTTTCTTT.

This sequence joins TRBV10-3 and TRBJ1-2; D is perhaps TRBD1 (6 bases). The ends were cut back, 0 bases at V and 3 bases at J, with 14 bases in the middle. The CDR3 is 16 amino acids. Germline values: CDR1 ENHRY, CDR2 SYGVKD. The CDR3 nucleotides are TGTGCCATCAGTGAGTCTGGGACCAGACAGGACTATGGCTACACCTTC. The encoded protein is CAISESGTRQDYGYTF.